The 18 T cell receptor beta chains presented below share a single source sample, sequenced in a study of CXCR3-negative and CXCR3-positive naive CD8 T cells. TRB cDNA libraries were made by UMI-labeled 5' RACE. Following a re-call of the 5' RACE reads, TCRdb has one entry per CDR3 protein and lacks DNA. The listing records fewer than 50,000 distinct CDR3 sequences. Material for sequencing was naive CXCR3- CD8+ T cells from blood. Indicated subset: CD45RO-CCR7+CD27+CD95- naive CD8+ T cells lacking CXCR3 (TNR3-). These receptors originate from a human donor in good health. Some clones in this sample may be carry-over from other donors' samples.

The genes are TRBV28 and TRBJ2-1. The CDR3 has 18 residues. In germline, CDR1 is MDHEN, CDR2 SYDVKM. CDR3 protein: CASSSQHPPSSSYNEQFF.

The genes are TRBV20-1 and TRBJ2-2; TCRdb selects TRBD2, and the lack of DNA leaves this call unchecked. In germline, CDR1 is DFQATT, CDR2 SNEGSKA (reference sequence). The CDR3 length is 15 residues. CDR3 sequence reads: CSARGVAGAPGELFF.

The chain uses TRBV20-1 and TRBJ1-2; TCRdb picks TRBD1, but there is no DNA to check that call. The CDR3 is made up of 16 amino acids. Germline V CDR1 and CDR2: DFQATT, SNEGSKA (reference sequence). The CDR3 spells CSASFPGQPLGYGYTF.

This rearrangement joins TRBV28 to TRBJ2-5. From germline, CDR1 is MDHEN and CDR2 SYDVKM. This CDR3 region has 12 residues. CDR3 amino acids: CASSLNLETQYF.

The rearrangement uses TRBV14 and TRBJ2-2; TCRdb names TRBD2, which stays unverified in the absence of DNA. Germline loops: CDR1 SGHDN, CDR2 FVKESK. CDR3 size: 15 residues. The CDR3 loop is CASSQPGLAGGELFF.

The chain recombines TRBV6-4 with TRBJ2-1. The germline V gene has CDR1 MRHNA and CDR2 SNTAGT. CDR3 length: 16 amino acids. CDR3 sequence: CASSDSWESSYNEQFF.

The chain uses TRBV6-6 and TRBJ1-1. Germline V CDR1 and CDR2: MNHNY, SVGAGI (reference sequence). There are 16 residues in the CDR3. The CDR3 loop reads CASSYTAGTKQDEAFF.

This rearrangement joins TRBV7-8 to TRBJ2-1; TCRdb's D call, TRBD1, is unchecked because there is no DNA. CDR1 is SGHVS and CDR2 is FQNEAQ in the germline V gene. This CDR3 comprises 14 residues. CDR3: CASSLCRDCNEQFF. Based on the CDR3 plus reference TRBV7-8 and TRBJ2-1, the full variable domain is GAGVSQSPRYKVAKRGQDVALRCDPISGHVSLFWYQQALGQGPEFLTYFQNEAQLDKSGLPSDRFFAERPEGSVSTLKIQRTQQEDSAVYLCASSLCRDCNEQFFGPGTRLTVL.

V and J are TRBV30 and TRBJ2-1; checking the TCRdb D call of TRBD2 is not possible without DNA. The CDR3 has 15 amino acids. CDR1 and CDR2 (germline): GTSNPN, SVGIG (reference sequence). CDR3 loop: CALGWSSDRYNEQFF.

The chain employs TRBV4-2 and TRBJ1-1. CDR1 and CDR2 from the germline V gene are LGHNA and YNFKEQ. The CDR3 runs to 14 residues. The CDR3 sequence: CASSQEQHNTEAFF.

The rearrangement links TRBV5-6 to TRBJ2-3; TCRdb calls TRBD2, which cannot be checked without DNA. This CDR3 spans 17 amino acids. The V gene's germline CDR1 is SGHDT and CDR2 YYEEEE. CDR3 residues: CASSLRLAGVLTDTQYF.

This clonotype is labeled medium-sized based on frequency. J is TRBJ1-2 and V is TRBV29-1. The CDR3 spans 11 residues. Germline V gene data show CDR1 as SQVTM and CDR2 as ANQGSEA. The CDR3: CSVEVQDGYTF.

The chain uses TRBV4-3 and TRBJ2-7. Per germline, CDR1 LGHNA and CDR2 YSLEER. The CDR3 spans 16 residues. The CDR3 is CASSQEYARRSYEQYF.

This chain uses TRBV2 with TRBJ1-1. The CDR3 consists of 12 residues. In germline, CDR1 is SNHLY, CDR2 FYNNEI. The CDR3 reads CASSLRRTEAFF.

V and J are TRBV3-1 and TRBJ2-4; TCRdb calls TRBD2, which cannot be checked without DNA. Germline CDR1 is LGHDT and CDR2 is YNNKEL (reference sequence). There are 19 residues in the CDR3. CDR3: CASSQVTTSGGPAKNIQYF.

This chain links TRBV6-2 or TRBV6-3 with TRBJ2-2; the TCRdb D gene call, TRBD2, has no DNA to confirm it. Germline CDR1 is MNHEY and CDR2 is SVGEGT. This CDR3 has 15 amino acids. The CDR3 region is CASRHPDPRVGELFF.

The chain has TRBV7-9 and TRBJ2-7. The CDR3 sequence is 13 residues long. The V gene's germline CDR1 is SEHNR and CDR2 FQNEAQ (reference sequence). The CDR3: CASSPTETYEQYF.

The chain combines TRBV20-1 with TRBJ2-3; TCRdb indicates TRBD2, and absent DNA this call remains unverified. The CDR3 covers 15 residues. CDR1 DFQATT and CDR2 SNEGSKA come from the germline V gene (reference sequence). CDR3 sequence reads: CSVTPGAGEADTQYF.